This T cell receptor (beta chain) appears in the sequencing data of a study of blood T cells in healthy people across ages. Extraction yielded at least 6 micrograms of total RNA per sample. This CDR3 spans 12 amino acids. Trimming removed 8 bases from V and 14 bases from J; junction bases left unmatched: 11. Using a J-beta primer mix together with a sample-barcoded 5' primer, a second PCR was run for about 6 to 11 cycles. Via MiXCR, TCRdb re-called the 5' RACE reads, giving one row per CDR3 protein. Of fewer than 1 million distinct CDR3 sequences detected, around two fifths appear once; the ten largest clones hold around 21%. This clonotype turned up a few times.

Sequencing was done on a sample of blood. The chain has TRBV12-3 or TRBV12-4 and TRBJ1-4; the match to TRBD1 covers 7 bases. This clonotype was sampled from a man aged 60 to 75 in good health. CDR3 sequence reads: CASGQGGLGLFF. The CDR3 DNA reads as TGTGCCAGCGGCCAGGGGGGTTTAGGTCTGTTTTTT.